A selection of T cell receptor beta chains follows, all from one sample in a study of shared clonotypes between healthy human individuals. Produced via immunoSEQ multiplex PCR; TCRdb's table is partial and in-frame only. The sample lists 530,000 or so clones, 75% to 80% occurring once. The sequenced sample was PBMCs. These receptors all come from a woman between 40 and 55 years old in good health. Some clones in this sample may be carry-over from other donors' samples. The CDR3 runs from the conserved cysteine through the conserved F or W. A D gene is named only where the DNA matches it firmly. Rows give clone size only sometimes, using once, few, many, or a class for an expanded clone.

>TRBJ1-5|-|-|TRBV2
TGTGCCAGCAGTGAAGGCCAGATATATAGCAATCAGCCCCAGCATTTT
CASSEGQIYSNQPQHF
>TRBJ1-1|TRBD1|-|TRBV2
TGTGCCAGCAAAGGGGGCAGGCATTACGGAGCTTTCTTT
CASKGGRHYGAFF
>TRBJ2-7|-|-|TRBV29-1
TGCAGCGTTGACCCGGGACTCGGCCACGAGCAGTACTTC
CSVDPGLGHEQYF
>TRBJ2-5|-|once|TRBV29-1
TGCAGCGTCGACGGGACTTACCAAGAGACCCAGTACTTC
CSVDGTYQETQYF
>TRBJ2-1|TRBD2|-|TRBV10-2
TGCGCCAGCAGCAACCGACGGACTAGCGGAGTGGGCAATGAGCAGTTCTTC
CASSNRRTSGVGNEQFF
>TRBJ1-4|-|-|TRBV28
TGTGCCAGCAGTTTTGCCTCCGGATTAACTAATGAAAAACTGTTTTTT
CASSFASGLTNEKLFF
>TRBJ2-5|TRBD2|-|TRBV11-2
TGTGCCAGCAGCTTAGTTGGCGGGAGGACTTCCCAGTACTTC
CASSLVGGRTSQYF
>TRBJ2-1|-|-|TRBV21-1
TGTGCCAGCAGCTATACGGGGCGGGAAGTCTACAATGAGCAGTTCTTC
CASSYTGREVYNEQFF
>TRBJ2-7|-|-|TRBV28
TGTGCCAGCAAGCTGACCCGCTCCTACGAGCAGTACTTC
CASKLTRSYEQYF
>TRBJ1-2|-|-|TRBV28
TGTGCCAGCCTGGCTAACTATGGCTACACCTTC
CASLANYGYTF
>TRBJ2-3|-|-|TRBV28
TGTGCCAGCAGTCGATCCAGGGTGGGCACAGATACGCAGTATTTT
CASSRSRVGTDTQYF
>TRBJ2-7|-|-|TRBV7-6
TGTGCCAGCAGCGTAGGGGGGGACAGGCAGTACTTC
CASSVGGDRQYF
>TRBJ2-2|-|-|TRBV7-2
TGTGCCAGCCTCCCACGGCGGACCGGGGAGCTGTTTTTT
CASLPRRTGELFF
>TRBJ1-2|-|-|TRBV5-1
TGCGCCAGCAGCTTGGGGATTGGGGGCAGGGATGGCTACACCTTC
CASSLGIGGRDGYTF
>TRBJ2-1|-|-|TRBV27
TGTGCCAGCAGTTCTGGTACGGGGGCGATAAGCAATGAGCAGTTCTTC
CASSSGTGAISNEQFF
>TRBJ2-7|-|few|TRBV7-2
TGTGCCAGCAGCTTAGTAGGGGACTCCTACGAGCAGTACTTC
CASSLVGDSYEQYF
>TRBJ2-1|TRBD2|-|TRBV7-3
TGTGCCAGCAGCTCTACTAGCGGTTCCTACAATGAGCAGTTCTTC
CASSSTSGSYNEQFF
>TRBJ2-2|-|-|TRBV9
TGTGCCAGCAGCACAGGGGTGGGCGGGAGCGGGAACACCGGGGAGCTGTTTTTT
CASSTGVGGSGNTGELFF
>TRBJ2-7|TRBD1|-|TRBV29-1
TGCAGCGCCTCCGGGACAGGGGACCGCGAGCAGTACTTC
CSASGTGDREQYF
>TRBJ1-1|TRBD1|many|TRBV19
TGTGCCAGTAGTAAACAGGGGTCCATGAACACTGAAGCTTTCTTT
CASSKQGSMNTEAFF
>TRBJ2-1|TRBD2|-|TRBV28
TGTGCCACCTCGCGGGGGTATGAGCAGTTCTTC
CATSRGYEQFF
>TRBJ2-1|TRBD1|-|TRBV16
TGTGCCAGCAGCCCATTCCCGTCAGGGGGCCCTTCGAATGAGCAGTTCTTC
CASSPFPSGGPSNEQFF
>TRBJ1-2|TRBD1|-|TRBV28
TGTGCCAGCACCCCCGGGACAGTCTATGGCTACACCTTC
CASTPGTVYGYTF
>TRBJ1-2|-|once|TRBV5-5
TGTGCCAGCAGCTTGGGGGACTGGGTCTATGGCTACACCTTC
CASSLGDWVYGYTF
>TRBJ2-2|TRBD2|-|TRBV19
TGTGCCAGTAGGAGGACTAGCGGGAGCGGGGAGCTGTTTTTT
CASRRTSGSGELFF
>TRBJ2-1|TRBD2|few|TRBV29-1
TGCAGCGCTGCTATAGCGGGAGGGTTTGGGAATGAGCAGTTCTTC
CSAAIAGGFGNEQFF
>TRBJ2-5|TRBD2|-|TRBV10-3
TGTGCCATCAGGAAAGGGACTAGCGGGACCGCCGGAGAGACCCAGTACTTC
CAIRKGTSGTAGETQYF
>TRBJ2-7|-|-|TRBV28
TGTGCCAGCAGTGAAGTCGGGGGCCGTTACGAGCAGTACTTC
CASSEVGGRYEQYF
>TRBJ2-4|-|-|TRBV11-2
TGTGCCAGCAGCTTAGATGGCAGCCAAAACATTCAGTACTTC
CASSLDGSQNIQYF
>TRBJ2-3|-|-|TRBV15
TGTGCCACCAGCGCAAGACTGGAATTCACAGATACGCAGTATTTT
CATSARLEFTDTQYF
>TRBJ2-1|TRBD2|once|TRBV29-1
TGCAGGGAGAGAGTTGCGGGAGGTGGAGGTGAGCAGTTCTTC
CRERVAGGGGEQFF
>TRBJ2-2|TRBD2|-|TRBV5-1
TGCGCCAGCAGCCCCAACACCGGACTAGCTCTTTTGAACACCGGGGAGCTGTTTTTT
CASSPNTGLALLNTGELFF
>TRBJ2-1|TRBD1|-|TRBV18
TGTGCCAGCTCACTCGAACAAGGGACAGGGTTCTTCTTC
CASSLEQGTGFFF
>TRBJ2-7|TRBD2|-|TRBV30
TGTGCCTGGAGGACTAGCGGGAGCTACGAGCAGTACTTC
CAWRTSGSYEQYF
>TRBJ1-5|-|few|TRBV2
TGTGCCAGCAGTCCTACCCAGGGGATTCAGCCCCAGCATTTT
CASSPTQGIQPQHF
>TRBJ2-2|-|-|TRBV5-4
TGTGCCAGCACTCCCGGGCCGGGGCCGAGGGGTACCGGGGAGCTGTTTTTT
CASTPGPGPRGTGELFF
>TRBJ1-1|-|-|TRBV2
TGTGCCAACGGCCTGAACACTGAAGCTTTCTTT
CANGLNTEAFF
>TRBJ2-7|TRBD1|-|TRBV19
TGTGCCAGTAGCCCGGGACAGGGGGGGGTCTACGAGCAGTACTTC
CASSPGQGGVYEQYF
>TRBJ1-2|-|-|TRBV10-3
TGTGCCACCTATGATCAGAGCACCGGGCTCATCTATGGCTACACCTTC
CATYDQSTGLIYGYTF
>TRBJ2-7|TRBD2|-|TRBV5-1
TGCGCCAGCAGCTTGGGACTAGCGGCCTACTCCTACGAGCAGTACTTC
CASSLGLAAYSYEQYF
>TRBJ1-5|TRBD1|few|TRBV28
TGTGCCAGCAGCACCATTGACAGGGACAATCAGCCCCAGCATTTT
CASSTIDRDNQPQHF
>TRBJ2-1|-|-|TRBV4-3
TGCGCCAGCAGCGCCTATCAGGGGTTGTACAATGAGCAGTTCTTC
CASSAYQGLYNEQFF
>TRBJ2-6|-|-|TRBV6-5
TGTGCCAGCAGTTACCGTCCGGGCTCTGGGGCCAACGTCCTGACTTTC
CASSYRPGSGANVLTF
>TRBJ1-5|-|once|TRBV6-5
TGTGCCAGCATCGAAAACCTCAATCAGCCCCAGCATTTT
CASIENLNQPQHF
>TRBJ1-2|-|few|TRBV9
TGTGCCAGCAGCGTAGCCTCTTCCCAGGGGCTTGGCTACACCTTC
CASSVASSQGLGYTF
>TRBJ2-3|-|many|TRBV7-2
TGTGCCAGCAGCTTATCGTCAGATACGCAGTATTTT
CASSLSSDTQYF
>TRBJ1-1|-|-|TRBV9
TGTGCCAGCAGCGGAACCGGGACACGGAACACTGAAGCTTTCTTT
CASSGTGTRNTEAFF
>TRBJ2-4|-|once|TRBV28
TGTGCCAGCAGCCCCACCAGGGAGGACATTCAGTACTTC
CASSPTREDIQYF
>TRBJ2-3|TRBD2|once|TRBV27
TGTGCCAGCAGTTTAAGGGGGTTGCAGTGGCTAGCGGGAGGGGTCGTGCGGGATACGCAGTATTTT
CASSLRGLQWLAGGVVRDTQYF
>TRBJ2-7|-|-|TRBV11-1
TGTGCCAGCAGCTCCCGGCAGACCTACGAGCAGTACTTC
CASSSRQTYEQYF
>TRBJ2-2|TRBD2|-|TRBV7-3
TGTGCCAGCAGCACCCGGACTAGCGGCACCGGGGAGCTGTTTTTT
CASSTRTSGTGELFF
>TRBJ2-1|TRBD2|-|TRBV7-2
TGTGCCAGCAGCACCCGGTCCGGGACTAGCGGGAGAGTGAGGTTCTTC
CASSTRSGTSGRVRFF
>TRBJ2-1|-|once|TRBV20-1
TGCAGTGCTAGAGCGTCAAATGAGCAGTTCTTC
CSARASNEQFF